This T cell receptor (beta chain) was recovered during a study of blood T cell repertoires in COVID-19. Participant ages covered 18 to 89 years across about two dozen US areas. A COVID-19 case had been met by exposed participants during the 2 weeks before study entry. Losses at the gene ends were 3 bases for V and 9 bases for J; bases not matched to a gene: 7. CDR3 size: 13 residues. CDR1 and CDR2 from the germline V gene are SQVTM and ANQGSEA. In the authors' workflow: Using reference gene primer amplification, nucleated cell counts were estimated. Libraries were prepared by immunoSEQ multiplex PCR; TCRdb keeps only in-frame clonotypes and omits some of them. V, J and clone size derive from that table, while D and trimming were established from the DNA sequence. The sample carries more than 250,000 clones, about four fifths recorded once.

The sequence came from a man aged 40-55 years who had been exposed to COVID-19. Sequences were obtained from PBMCs or T cells enriched from blood (not recorded which). V and J are TRBV29-1 and TRBJ1-3; 8 bases are a match to TRBD1. This CDR3 is CSVEGQVRGTIYF. CDR3 coding DNA: TGCAGCGTTGAGGGACAGGTCCGAGGCACCATATATTTT.